This T cell receptor (beta chain) was documented in a study of response to subunit inactivated influenza vaccine. TCRdb processed the RT-PCR reads anew with MiXCR; each CDR3 protein has one entry. This table has hundreds of thousands of distinct CDR3 sequences, roughly 23% appearing once. This CDR3 contains 16 residues. CDR1 and CDR2 from the germline V gene are MNHEY and SMNVEV (reference sequence). Trimming at V came to 7 bases and at J to 2 bases, leaving 7 bases not matched to a gene. This clonotype was observed many times. Its matching antigen is unknown. Study-level results: The authors offered the suggestion that each seasonal influenza vaccination recruits few new T cells.

Sequencing used CD4+ T cells sorted from PBMCs, obtained roughly 5 days after vaccination. The chain couples TRBV27 to TRBJ2-3, with TRBD2 matching 12 bases. The sequence came from a man aged 45-60 years who received an inactivated influenza vaccine. This chain's CDR3 is CASTPGLAGITDTQYF. The CDR3 region has the DNA TGTGCCAGCACCCCTGGACTAGCGGGAATCACAGATACGCAGTATTTT.